Listed here is a single T cell receptor (beta chain). Its cognate antigen is unknown. This specimen comes from a study of OX40 agonist ivuxolimab in advanced cancers. The wider study: With ivuxolimab, an agonistic anti-OX40 (CD134) antibody, patients were treated. Study conclusions and caveats: The study found among the lowest clonal expansion in partial responders at 0.1-3.0 mg/kg.

In germline, CDR1 is LGHNA, CDR2 YSLEER. This CDR3 contains 15 residues. Germline trimming cut 0 bases from V and 2 bases from J; bases unmatched to any gene: 2. The method was immunoSEQ multiplex PCR; TCRdb's version includes in-frame clones alone and lacks a portion of them. Of tens of thousands of clones listed, about 94% are singletons. This chain connects TRBV4-3 to TRBJ2-7; 9 bases agree with TRBD2. The receptor's source is an adult with an advanced solid tumor such as melanoma, head and neck, liver or kidney cancer. The sequenced sample was CD4+ or CD8+ T cells sorted from blood, obtained in a trial of the OX40 agonist ivuxolimab. The CDR3 reads CASSQDVAGAYEQYF. In DNA, the CDR3 is TGCGCCAGCAGCCAAGATGTAGCGGGAGCCTACGAGCAGTACTTC.